The 2 T cell receptor beta chains in this list originate from one sample, sequenced in a study of neoadjuvant anti-PD-1 for oral cavity cancer. Some clones are missing from TCRdb's copy, which holds only in-frame ones; the method was immunoSEQ multiplex PCR. The table has around 7,200 clones, 50% to 70% seen once. The specimen comprised tumor tissue, sampled before nivolumab (anti-PD-1) treatment. The receptors were gathered from a person between 35 and 79 years old with oral cavity squamous cell carcinoma.

This rearrangement joins TRBV25-1 to TRBJ1-1; D call uncertain. Trimming stripped 4 bases from V and 2 bases from J, with 20 bases between. CDR1 is MGHDK, CDR2 SYGVNS, per germline. This CDR3 region has 17 residues. The DNA for the CDR3 is TGTGCCAGCAGTGCCCCTCATCCGGGCCTAGTTAACACTGAAGCTTTCTTT. Its protein product is CASSAPHPGLVNTEAFF.

J is TRBJ1-3 and V is TRBV6-1; the match to TRBD1 covers 10 bases. Germline CDR1 MNHNS, CDR2 SASEGT. Unmatched junction bases numbered 6, after V lost 3 bases and J lost 4 bases. This CDR3 spans 16 amino acids. CDR3 bases: TGTGCCAGCAGTGACGCCGGGACAGGGGTAGGAAACACCATATATTTT. Translation gives CASSDAGTGVGNTIYF.